A selection of T cell receptor beta chains follows, all from one sample in a study of cytomegalovirus exposure and HLA in healthy donors. Sequenced by immunoSEQ multiplex PCR; TCRdb stores in-frame clones only, minus some. The profile shows 200,000 to 250,000 clones, 70% to 85% of them singletons. The sequenced material came from PBMCs. Source of these receptors: a woman between 35 and 50 years old in good health and CMV-seronegative. The CDR3 runs from the conserved cysteine through the conserved F or W. D genes are given only for firm matches. Clone size, where shown, is once, few, many, or a class for clones that have expanded.

d_call: TRBD1; v_call: TRBV18; j_call: TRBJ1-5; clone_size: few; cdr3_nt: TGTGCCAGCTCACCGACAGGGGGGGACAATCAGCCCCAGCATTTT; cdr3_aa: CASSPTGGDNQPQHF
d_call: TRBD1; v_call: TRBV29-1; j_call: TRBJ1-1; clone_size: NA; cdr3_nt: TGCAGCGGGAACACAGGGGGGACCACTGAAGCTTTCTTT; cdr3_aa: CSGNTGGTTEAFF
d_call: NA; v_call: TRBV6-1; j_call: TRBJ2-2; clone_size: NA; cdr3_nt: TGTGCCAGCAGTGATCGAACACCCATCGCCTGGGAGCTGTTTTTT; cdr3_aa: CASSDRTPIAWELFF
d_call: TRBD1; v_call: TRBV9; j_call: TRBJ1-1; clone_size: NA; cdr3_nt: TGTGCCAGCAGCGTAGGAGGCAGGGGGCTTACTGAAGCTTTCTTT; cdr3_aa: CASSVGGRGLTEAFF
d_call: NA; v_call: TRBV18; j_call: TRBJ1-6; clone_size: NA; cdr3_nt: TGTGCCAGCTCACCTCGTAATTCACCCCTCCACTTT; cdr3_aa: CASSPRNSPLHF
d_call: TRBD2; v_call: TRBV10-2; j_call: TRBJ2-2; clone_size: NA; cdr3_nt: TGCGCCAGCAGTGGACTAGCGGCCGACACCGGGGAGCTGTTTTTT; cdr3_aa: CASSGLAADTGELFF
d_call: TRBD1; v_call: TRBV5-1; j_call: TRBJ2-1; clone_size: NA; cdr3_nt: TGCGCCAGCAGCGCAAGAACAGGGGACCCTCAAGGTAATGAGCAGTTCTTC; cdr3_aa: CASSARTGDPQGNEQFF
d_call: TRBD2; v_call: TRBV7-8; j_call: TRBJ2-1; clone_size: NA; cdr3_nt: TGTGCCAGCAGCTTAGCGGGGGGGGAGTACTACAATGAGCAGTTCTTC; cdr3_aa: CASSLAGGEYYNEQFF
d_call: NA; v_call: TRBV2; j_call: TRBJ1-6; clone_size: once; cdr3_nt: TGTGCCAGCTTTAGGGAAAGGGGCTATAATTCACCCCTCCACTTT; cdr3_aa: CASFRERGYNSPLHF
d_call: NA; v_call: TRBV11-2; j_call: TRBJ2-7; clone_size: NA; cdr3_nt: TGTGCCAGCAGCCGAGACGGGTATGAGCAGTACTTC; cdr3_aa: CASSRDGYEQYF
d_call: NA; v_call: TRBV2; j_call: TRBJ2-7; clone_size: NA; cdr3_nt: TGTGCCAGCAGTGAGGTTAGCGTGACCTACGAGCAGTACTTC; cdr3_aa: CASSEVSVTYEQYF
d_call: NA; v_call: TRBV6-1; j_call: TRBJ2-3; clone_size: NA; cdr3_nt: TGTGCCAGCAGTGAAGCCCCCCTGGAGCGGGCAGATACGCAGTATTTT; cdr3_aa: CASSEAPLERADTQYF
d_call: NA; v_call: TRBV4-3; j_call: TRBJ1-5; clone_size: few; cdr3_nt: TGCGCCAGCAGCCAAGATCAGGCGGAGGGTGTACTGCCCCAGCATTTT; cdr3_aa: CASSQDQAEGVLPQHF
d_call: NA; v_call: TRBV28; j_call: TRBJ1-1; clone_size: NA; cdr3_nt: TGTGCCAGCCACCAACGACAGAAGAACACTGAAGCTTTCTTT; cdr3_aa: CASHQRQKNTEAFF
d_call: NA; v_call: TRBV19; j_call: TRBJ1-2; clone_size: NA; cdr3_nt: TGTGCCAGTAGTATAGATGGGGGCCTTTTACGCTTC; cdr3_aa: CASSIDGGLLRF
d_call: TRBD1; v_call: TRBV27; j_call: TRBJ1-5; clone_size: NA; cdr3_nt: TGTGCCAGCAGACCCGGGGACAGGTCCCCTTATAGCAATCAGCCCCAGCATTTT; cdr3_aa: CASRPGDRSPYSNQPQHF
d_call: TRBD1; v_call: TRBV7-6; j_call: TRBJ1-1; clone_size: once; cdr3_nt: TGTGCCAGCAGTCTGGACAGGGGGAAGACTGAAGCTTTCTTT; cdr3_aa: CASSLDRGKTEAFF
d_call: TRBD1; v_call: TRBV29-1; j_call: TRBJ2-5; clone_size: NA; cdr3_nt: TGCAGCGTGGGGGGACAGGGGCGAGAGACCCAGTACTTC; cdr3_aa: CSVGGQGRETQYF
d_call: NA; v_call: TRBV19; j_call: TRBJ2-3; clone_size: NA; cdr3_nt: TGTGCCAGTAGTATTGGGCGTACAGATACGCAGTATTTT; cdr3_aa: CASSIGRTDTQYF
d_call: TRBD1; v_call: TRBV2; j_call: TRBJ2-7; clone_size: NA; cdr3_nt: TGTGCCAGCAGGACAGGGGTTTCTACCTACGAGCAGTACTTC; cdr3_aa: CASRTGVSTYEQYF
d_call: NA; v_call: TRBV5-1; j_call: TRBJ1-1; clone_size: NA; cdr3_nt: TGCGCCAGCAGCTCTGATTTTTTACAGGGAATTGAAGCTTTCTTT; cdr3_aa: CASSSDFLQGIEAFF
d_call: NA; v_call: TRBV7-3; j_call: TRBJ1-2; clone_size: NA; cdr3_nt: TGTGCCAGCAGCTTAAGTTTTGGGACAAAAGTTGATGGCTACACCTTC; cdr3_aa: CASSLSFGTKVDGYTF
d_call: NA; v_call: TRBV27; j_call: TRBJ2-7; clone_size: NA; cdr3_nt: TGTGCCAGCAGCAGAGACAGGCCACTATATTACGAGCAGTACTTC; cdr3_aa: CASSRDRPLYYEQYF
d_call: NA; v_call: TRBV2; j_call: TRBJ1-2; clone_size: NA; cdr3_nt: TGTGCCAGCAGTGTCGAGGGTGGTTTGAGCGGCTACACCTTC; cdr3_aa: CASSVEGGLSGYTF
d_call: NA; v_call: TRBV28; j_call: TRBJ2-2; clone_size: NA; cdr3_nt: TGTGCCACCCAGTCGAACACCGGGGAGCTGTTTTTT; cdr3_aa: CATQSNTGELFF
d_call: TRBD2; v_call: TRBV7-9; j_call: TRBJ2-7; clone_size: NA; cdr3_nt: TGTGCCAGCAGCTTAGGAGGTTGGGCAGGGAGGGTGGAAGAGCAGTACTTC; cdr3_aa: CASSLGGWAGRVEEQYF
d_call: TRBD2; v_call: TRBV11-3; j_call: TRBJ2-7; clone_size: NA; cdr3_nt: TGTGCCAGCAGCGTCTCTAGCGGGGGGCCCTACGAGCAGTACTTC; cdr3_aa: CASSVSSGGPYEQYF
d_call: NA; v_call: TRBV4-2; j_call: TRBJ1-4; clone_size: NA; cdr3_nt: TGTGCCAGCAGCCAAGACCAGGGCAGGCATGAAAAACTGTTTTTT; cdr3_aa: CASSQDQGRHEKLFF
d_call: NA; v_call: TRBV7-9; j_call: TRBJ1-1; clone_size: few; cdr3_nt: TGTGCCAGCAGCCCCCGGGAGGGCGAAGCTTTCTTT; cdr3_aa: CASSPREGEAFF
d_call: NA; v_call: TRBV6-1; j_call: TRBJ1-2; clone_size: few; cdr3_nt: TGTGCCAGCAGTGAAGGAGGGCGCGTAAGCTACACCTTC; cdr3_aa: CASSEGGRVSYTF
d_call: TRBD2; v_call: TRBV7-3; j_call: TRBJ2-1; clone_size: NA; cdr3_nt: TGTGCCAGCAGCCCACGACTAGCGGGTTCCAATGAGCAGTTCTTC; cdr3_aa: CASSPRLAGSNEQFF
d_call: NA; v_call: TRBV19; j_call: TRBJ1-2; clone_size: NA; cdr3_nt: TGTGCCAGTAGTAGGGGACACTCCGAAGGGGGAGGCTACACCTTC; cdr3_aa: CASSRGHSEGGGYTF
d_call: TRBD1; v_call: TRBV2; j_call: TRBJ1-6; clone_size: NA; cdr3_nt: TGTGCCAGCAATGTTGACAGGGGGCGAAAGAATTCACCCCTCCACTTT; cdr3_aa: CASNVDRGRKNSPLHF
d_call: NA; v_call: TRBV5-1; j_call: TRBJ1-1; clone_size: few; cdr3_nt: TGCGCCAGCACGTACAGAGAGAACACTGAAGCTTTCTTT; cdr3_aa: CASTYRENTEAFF
d_call: NA; v_call: TRBV5-1; j_call: TRBJ2-5; clone_size: NA; cdr3_nt: TGCGCCAGCAGCGAGCAAGAGACCCAGTACTTC; cdr3_aa: CASSEQETQYF
d_call: NA; v_call: TRBV6-1; j_call: TRBJ1-2; clone_size: NA; cdr3_nt: TGTGCCAGCAGTGAAGCCCAGCTTCAGAAAGACAGGTATGGCTACACCTTC; cdr3_aa: CASSEAQLQKDRYGYTF
d_call: TRBD2; v_call: TRBV2; j_call: TRBJ2-1; clone_size: NA; cdr3_nt: TGTGCCAGCCACGCCCTTAGCGGGGGGGCCAATCCGTACAATGAGCAGTTCTTC; cdr3_aa: CASHALSGGANPYNEQFF
d_call: TRBD1; v_call: TRBV4-2; j_call: TRBJ2-6; clone_size: NA; cdr3_nt: TGTGCCAGCAGCCCCACGCCGGGACAGGGGGCGCTGACTGGGGCCAACGTCCTGACTTTC; cdr3_aa: CASSPTPGQGALTGANVLTF
d_call: NA; v_call: TRBV2; j_call: TRBJ2-1; clone_size: NA; cdr3_nt: TGTGCCTGCTCAGACTTGGGCAATGAGCAGTTCTTC; cdr3_aa: CACSDLGNEQFF
d_call: TRBD1; v_call: TRBV2; j_call: TRBJ2-1; clone_size: few; cdr3_nt: TGTGCCAGCACTGGGACAGGGGGGTTCAATGAGCAGTTCTTC; cdr3_aa: CASTGTGGFNEQFF
d_call: NA; v_call: TRBV6-5; j_call: TRBJ2-1; clone_size: few; cdr3_nt: TGTGCCAGCAGTTACTCTGCACTAGGCGATGAGCAGTTCTTC; cdr3_aa: CASSYSALGDEQFF
d_call: NA; v_call: TRBV11-2; j_call: TRBJ1-6; clone_size: NA; cdr3_nt: TGTGCCAGCAGCTTAACCCCTAGTGGTTCACCCCTCCACTTT; cdr3_aa: CASSLTPSGSPLHF